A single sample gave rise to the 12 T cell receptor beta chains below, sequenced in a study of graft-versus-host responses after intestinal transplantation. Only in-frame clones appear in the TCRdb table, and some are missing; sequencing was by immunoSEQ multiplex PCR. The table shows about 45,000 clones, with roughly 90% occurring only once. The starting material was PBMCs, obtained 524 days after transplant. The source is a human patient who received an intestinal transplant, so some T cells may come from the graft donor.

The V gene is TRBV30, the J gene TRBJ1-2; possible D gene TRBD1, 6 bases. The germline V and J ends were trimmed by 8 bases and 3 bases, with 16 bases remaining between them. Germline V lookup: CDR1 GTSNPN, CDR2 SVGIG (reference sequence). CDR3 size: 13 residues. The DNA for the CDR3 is TGTGCCAGCGGGCCGGGACACGACTATGGCTACACCTTC. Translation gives CASGPGHDYGYTF.

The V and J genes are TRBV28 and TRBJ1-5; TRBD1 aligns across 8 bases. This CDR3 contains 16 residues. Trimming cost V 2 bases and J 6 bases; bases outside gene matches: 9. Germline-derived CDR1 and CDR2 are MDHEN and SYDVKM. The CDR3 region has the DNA TGTGCCAGCAGTTTAAATCCGGACAGGGCAATTCAGCCCCAGCATTTT. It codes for CASSLNPDRAIQPQHF.

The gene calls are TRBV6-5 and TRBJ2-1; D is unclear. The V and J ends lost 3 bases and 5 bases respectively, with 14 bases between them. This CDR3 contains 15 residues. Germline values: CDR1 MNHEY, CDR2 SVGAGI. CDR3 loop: CASSYGWARNNEQFF. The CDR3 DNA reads TGTGCCAGCAGTTATGGGTGGGCTAGGAACAATGAGCAGTTCTTC.

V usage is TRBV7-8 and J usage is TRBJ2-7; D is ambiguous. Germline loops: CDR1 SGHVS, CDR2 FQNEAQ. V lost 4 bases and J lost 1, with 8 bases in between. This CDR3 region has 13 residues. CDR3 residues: CASSWAPSYEQYF. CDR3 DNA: TGTGCCAGCAGCTGGGCACCGTCCTACGAGCAGTACTTC.

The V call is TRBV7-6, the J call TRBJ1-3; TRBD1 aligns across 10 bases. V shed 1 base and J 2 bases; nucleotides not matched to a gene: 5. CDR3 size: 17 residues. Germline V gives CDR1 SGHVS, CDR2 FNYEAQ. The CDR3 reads CASSLEPGQGTGNTIYF. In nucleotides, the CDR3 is TGTGCCAGCAGCTTAGAGCCGGGACAGGGGACTGGAAACACCATATATTTT. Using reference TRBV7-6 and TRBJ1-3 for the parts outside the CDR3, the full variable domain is GAGVSQSPRYKVTKRGQDVALRCDPISGHVSLYWYRQALGQGPEFLTYFNYEAQQDKSGLPNDRFSAERPEGSISTLTIQRTEQRDSAMYRCASSLEPGQGTGNTIYFGEGSWLTVV.

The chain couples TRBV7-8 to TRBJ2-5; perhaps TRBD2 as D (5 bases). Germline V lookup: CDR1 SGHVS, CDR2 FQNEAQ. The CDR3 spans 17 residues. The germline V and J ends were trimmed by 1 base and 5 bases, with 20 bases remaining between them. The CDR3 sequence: CASSLEVEPVTGETQYF. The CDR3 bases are TGTGCCAGCAGCTTAGAAGTTGAGCCGGTGACGGGGGAGACCCAGTACTTC.

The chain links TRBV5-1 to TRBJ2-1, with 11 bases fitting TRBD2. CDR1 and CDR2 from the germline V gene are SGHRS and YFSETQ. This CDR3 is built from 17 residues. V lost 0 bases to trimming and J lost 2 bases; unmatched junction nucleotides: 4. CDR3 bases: TGCGCCAGCAGCTTGGGCTCTAGCGGGAGGCCCTACAATGAGCAGTTCTTC. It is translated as CASSLGSSGRPYNEQFF.

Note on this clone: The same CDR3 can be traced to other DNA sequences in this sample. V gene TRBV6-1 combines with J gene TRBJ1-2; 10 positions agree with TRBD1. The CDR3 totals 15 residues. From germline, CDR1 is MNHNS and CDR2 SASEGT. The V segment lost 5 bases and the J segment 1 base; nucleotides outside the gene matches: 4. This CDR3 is CASSMRTGGNYGYTF. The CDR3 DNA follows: TGTGCCAGCAGTATGCGGACAGGGGGTAACTATGGCTACACCTTC.

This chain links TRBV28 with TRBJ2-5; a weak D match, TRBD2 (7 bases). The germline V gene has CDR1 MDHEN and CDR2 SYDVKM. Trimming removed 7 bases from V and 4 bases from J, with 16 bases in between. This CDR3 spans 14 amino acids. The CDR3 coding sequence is TGTGCCAGCACGGTGGGAGGGGGTGGAGAGACCCAGTACTTC. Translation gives CASTVGGGGETQYF.

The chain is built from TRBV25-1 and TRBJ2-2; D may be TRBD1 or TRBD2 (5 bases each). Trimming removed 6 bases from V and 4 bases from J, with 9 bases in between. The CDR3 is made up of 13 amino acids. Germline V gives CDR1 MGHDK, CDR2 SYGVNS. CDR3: CASSGTGTGELFF. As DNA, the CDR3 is TGTGCCAGCAGCGGGACGGGCACCGGGGAGCTGTTTTTT.

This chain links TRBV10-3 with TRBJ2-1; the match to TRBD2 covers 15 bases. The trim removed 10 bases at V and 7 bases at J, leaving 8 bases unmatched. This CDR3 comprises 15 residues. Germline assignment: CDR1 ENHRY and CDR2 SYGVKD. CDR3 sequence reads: CASTDGTSGRNEQFF. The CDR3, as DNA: TGTGCCAGCACTGACGGGACTAGCGGGAGGAATGAGCAGTTCTTC.

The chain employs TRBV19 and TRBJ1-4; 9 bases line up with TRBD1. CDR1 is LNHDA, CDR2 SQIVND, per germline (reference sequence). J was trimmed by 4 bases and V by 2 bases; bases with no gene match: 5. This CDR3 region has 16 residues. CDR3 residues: CASSIIPGQGNEKLFF. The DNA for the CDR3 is TGTGCCAGTAGTATAATTCCGGGACAGGGTAATGAAAAACTGTTTTTT.